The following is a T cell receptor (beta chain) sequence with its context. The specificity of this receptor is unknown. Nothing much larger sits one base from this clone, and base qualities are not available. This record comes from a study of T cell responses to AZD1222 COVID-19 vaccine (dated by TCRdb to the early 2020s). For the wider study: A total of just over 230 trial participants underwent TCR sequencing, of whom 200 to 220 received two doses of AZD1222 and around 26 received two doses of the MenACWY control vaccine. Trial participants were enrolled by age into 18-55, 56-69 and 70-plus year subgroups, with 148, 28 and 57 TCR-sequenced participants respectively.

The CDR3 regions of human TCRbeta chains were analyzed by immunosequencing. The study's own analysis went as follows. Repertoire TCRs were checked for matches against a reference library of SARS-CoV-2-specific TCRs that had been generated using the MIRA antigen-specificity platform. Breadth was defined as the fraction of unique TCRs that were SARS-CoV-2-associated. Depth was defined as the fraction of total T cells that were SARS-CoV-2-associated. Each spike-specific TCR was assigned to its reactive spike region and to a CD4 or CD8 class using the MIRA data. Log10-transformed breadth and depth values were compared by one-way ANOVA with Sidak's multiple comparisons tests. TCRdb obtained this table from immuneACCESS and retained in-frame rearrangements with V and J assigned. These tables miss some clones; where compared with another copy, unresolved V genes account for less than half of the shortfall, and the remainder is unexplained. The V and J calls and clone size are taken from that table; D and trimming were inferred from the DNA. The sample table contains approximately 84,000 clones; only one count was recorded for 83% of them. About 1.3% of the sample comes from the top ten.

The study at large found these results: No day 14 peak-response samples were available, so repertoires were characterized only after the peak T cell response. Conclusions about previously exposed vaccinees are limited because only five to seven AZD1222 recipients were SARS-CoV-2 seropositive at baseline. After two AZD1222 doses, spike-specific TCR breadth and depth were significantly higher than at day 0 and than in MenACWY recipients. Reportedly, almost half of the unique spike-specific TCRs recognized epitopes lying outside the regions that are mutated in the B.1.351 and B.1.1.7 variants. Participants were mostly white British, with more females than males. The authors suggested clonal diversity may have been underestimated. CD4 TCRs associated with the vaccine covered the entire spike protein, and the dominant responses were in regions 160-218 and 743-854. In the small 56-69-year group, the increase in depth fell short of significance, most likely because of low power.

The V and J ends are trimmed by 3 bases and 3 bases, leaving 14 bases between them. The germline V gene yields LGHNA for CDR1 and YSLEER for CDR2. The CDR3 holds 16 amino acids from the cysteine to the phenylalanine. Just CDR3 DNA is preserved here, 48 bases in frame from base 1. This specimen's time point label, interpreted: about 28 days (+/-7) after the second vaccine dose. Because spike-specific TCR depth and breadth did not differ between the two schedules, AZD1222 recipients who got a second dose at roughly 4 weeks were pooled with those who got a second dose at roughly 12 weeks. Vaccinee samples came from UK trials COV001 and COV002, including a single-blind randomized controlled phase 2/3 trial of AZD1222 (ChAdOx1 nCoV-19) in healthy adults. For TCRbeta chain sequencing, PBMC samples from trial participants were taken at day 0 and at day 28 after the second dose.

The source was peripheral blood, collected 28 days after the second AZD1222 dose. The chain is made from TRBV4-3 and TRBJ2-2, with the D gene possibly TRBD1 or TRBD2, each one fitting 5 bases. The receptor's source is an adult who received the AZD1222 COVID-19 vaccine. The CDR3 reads CASSQAHGTYTGELFF. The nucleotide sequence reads TGCGCCAGCAGCCAGGCCCACGGGACCTACACCGGGGAGCTGTTTTTT.